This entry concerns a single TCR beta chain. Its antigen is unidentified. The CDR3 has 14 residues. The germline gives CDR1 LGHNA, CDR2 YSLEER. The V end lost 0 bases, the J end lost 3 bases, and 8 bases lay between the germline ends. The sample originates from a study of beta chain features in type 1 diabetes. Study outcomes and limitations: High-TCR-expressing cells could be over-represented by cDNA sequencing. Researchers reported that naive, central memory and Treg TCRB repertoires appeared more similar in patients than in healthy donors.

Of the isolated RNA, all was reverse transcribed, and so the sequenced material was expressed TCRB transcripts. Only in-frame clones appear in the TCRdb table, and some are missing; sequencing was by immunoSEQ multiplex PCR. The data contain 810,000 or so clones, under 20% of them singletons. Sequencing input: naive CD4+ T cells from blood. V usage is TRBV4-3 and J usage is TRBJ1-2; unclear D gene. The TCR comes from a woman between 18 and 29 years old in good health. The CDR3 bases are TGCGCCAGCAGCCAAGATCGCAGATACTATGGCTACACCTTC. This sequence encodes CASSQDRRYYGYTF.